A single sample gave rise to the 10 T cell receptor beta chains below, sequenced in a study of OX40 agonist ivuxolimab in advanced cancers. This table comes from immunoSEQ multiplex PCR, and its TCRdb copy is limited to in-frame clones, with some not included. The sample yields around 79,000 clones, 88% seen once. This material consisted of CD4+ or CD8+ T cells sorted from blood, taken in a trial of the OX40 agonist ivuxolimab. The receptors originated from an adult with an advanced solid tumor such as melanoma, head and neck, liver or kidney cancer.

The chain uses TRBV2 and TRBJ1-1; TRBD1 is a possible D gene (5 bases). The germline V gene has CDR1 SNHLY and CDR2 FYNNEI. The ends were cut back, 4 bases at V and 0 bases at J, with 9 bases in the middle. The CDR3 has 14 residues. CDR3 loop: CASSAGEVNTEAFF. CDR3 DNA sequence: TGTGCCAGCAGTGCGGGGGAGGTGAACACTGAAGCTTTCTTT.

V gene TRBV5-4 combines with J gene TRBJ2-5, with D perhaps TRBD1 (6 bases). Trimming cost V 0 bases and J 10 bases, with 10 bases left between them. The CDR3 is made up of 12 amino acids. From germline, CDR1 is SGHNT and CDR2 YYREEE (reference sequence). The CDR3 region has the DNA TGTGCCAGCAGCTTGGGGGGGCAGGGCCAGTACTTC. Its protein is CASSLGGQGQYF.

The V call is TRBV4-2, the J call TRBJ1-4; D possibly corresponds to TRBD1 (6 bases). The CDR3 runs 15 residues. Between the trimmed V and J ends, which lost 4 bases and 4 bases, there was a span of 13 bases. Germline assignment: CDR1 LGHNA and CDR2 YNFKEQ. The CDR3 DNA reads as TGTGCCAGCAGCCGACAGGACAGCCTTAATGAAAAACTGTTTTTT. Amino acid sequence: CASSRQDSLNEKLFF.

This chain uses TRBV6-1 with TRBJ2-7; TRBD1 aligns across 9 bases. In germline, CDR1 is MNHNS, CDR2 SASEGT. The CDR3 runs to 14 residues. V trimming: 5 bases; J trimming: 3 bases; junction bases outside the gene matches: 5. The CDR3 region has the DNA TGTGCCAGCAGTCGGGACAGGGTCGTCTACGAGCAGTACTTC. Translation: CASSRDRVVYEQYF.

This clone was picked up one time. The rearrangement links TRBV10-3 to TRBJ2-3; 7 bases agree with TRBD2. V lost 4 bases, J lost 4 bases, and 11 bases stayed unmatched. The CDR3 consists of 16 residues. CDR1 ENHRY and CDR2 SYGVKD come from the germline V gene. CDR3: CAISGPSGMWADTQYF. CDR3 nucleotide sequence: TGTGCCATCAGTGGGCCGAGCGGGATGTGGGCAGATACGCAGTATTTT.

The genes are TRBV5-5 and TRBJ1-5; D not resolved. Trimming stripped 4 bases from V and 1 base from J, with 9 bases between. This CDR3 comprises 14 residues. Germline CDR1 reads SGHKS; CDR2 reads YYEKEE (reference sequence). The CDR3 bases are TGTGCCAGCAGCCTCGCGGCCAGCAATCAGCCCCAGCATTTT. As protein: CASSLAASNQPQHF.

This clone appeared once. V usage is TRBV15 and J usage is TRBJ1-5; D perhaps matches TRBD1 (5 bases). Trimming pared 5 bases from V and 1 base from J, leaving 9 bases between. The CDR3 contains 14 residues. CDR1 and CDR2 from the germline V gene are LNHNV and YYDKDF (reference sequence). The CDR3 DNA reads TGTGCCACCAGCTCAGGGTTGAGCAATCAGCCCCAGCATTTT. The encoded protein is CATSSGLSNQPQHF.

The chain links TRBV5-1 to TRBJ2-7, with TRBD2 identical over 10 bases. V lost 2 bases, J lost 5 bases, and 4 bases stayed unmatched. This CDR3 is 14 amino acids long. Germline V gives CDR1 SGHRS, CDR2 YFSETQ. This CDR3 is CASSFQREGNEQYF. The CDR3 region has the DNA TGCGCCAGCAGCTTCCAGCGGGAGGGTAACGAGCAGTACTTC.

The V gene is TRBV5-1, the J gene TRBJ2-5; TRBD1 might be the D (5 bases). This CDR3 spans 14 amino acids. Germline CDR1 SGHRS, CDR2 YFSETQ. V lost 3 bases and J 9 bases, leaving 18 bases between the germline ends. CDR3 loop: CASSWAGLQEAQYF. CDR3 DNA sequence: TGCGCCAGCAGCTGGGCAGGGTTACAGGAAGCCCAGTACTTC.

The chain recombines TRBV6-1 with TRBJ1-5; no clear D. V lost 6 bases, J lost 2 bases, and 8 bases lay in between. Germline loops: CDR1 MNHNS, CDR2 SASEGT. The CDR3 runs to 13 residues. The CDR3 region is CASRLDGNQPQHF. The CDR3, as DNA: TGTGCCAGCAGGCTAGACGGCAATCAGCCCCAGCATTTT.